The T cell receptor beta chain under discussion was sequenced for a study of technical replicates of blood from a few donors (dated by TCRdb to 2017 to 2019). Preparation of the library involved the immunoSEQ multiplex PCR assay. Not all clones reach the TCRdb copy of this immuneACCESS table, which keeps in-frame sequences only. Checked studies attribute under half of the gap to unresolved V genes and leave the rest unexplained. Across this sample there are 9,500 to 15,000 clones, with around 77% seen only once. About 14% of the sample comes from the top ten. As regards this clone: Its antigen is currently not known. Per-nucleotide qualities are absent, and no much larger clonotype sits a single base away.

CDR1 MDHEN and CDR2 SYDVKM are derived from the germline V gene. V has 6 bases trimmed and J has 4 bases trimmed; junction bases matching no gene number 8. From the cysteine up to the phenylalanine, the CDR3 has a length of 15 residues. CDR3 DNA is the only sequence kept; it has 45 bases, read in frame from the first base. The sequence links TRBV28 to TRBJ2-1; 8 nucleotides in the junction match TRBD2. The source material was PBMCs. The sequence was collected from a human donor in good health. In nucleotides, the sequence is TGTGCCAGCAGAAAAGAAGCGGGAGTTTACAATGAGCAGTTCTTC. Translated, it gives CASRKEAGVYNEQFF.